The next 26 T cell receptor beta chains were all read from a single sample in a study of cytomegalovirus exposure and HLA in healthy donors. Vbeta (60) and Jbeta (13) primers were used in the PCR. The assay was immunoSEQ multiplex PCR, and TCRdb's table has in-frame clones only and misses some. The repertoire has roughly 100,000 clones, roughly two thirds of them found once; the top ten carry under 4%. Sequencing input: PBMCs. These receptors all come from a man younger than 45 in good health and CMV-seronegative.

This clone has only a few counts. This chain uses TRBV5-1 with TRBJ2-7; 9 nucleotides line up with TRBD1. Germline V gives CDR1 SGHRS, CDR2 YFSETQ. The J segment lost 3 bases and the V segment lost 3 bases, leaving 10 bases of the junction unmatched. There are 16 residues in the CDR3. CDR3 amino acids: CASSSSRDRAIYEQYF. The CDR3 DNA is TGCGCCAGCAGCTCAAGCCGGGACAGGGCCATCTACGAGCAGTACTTC.

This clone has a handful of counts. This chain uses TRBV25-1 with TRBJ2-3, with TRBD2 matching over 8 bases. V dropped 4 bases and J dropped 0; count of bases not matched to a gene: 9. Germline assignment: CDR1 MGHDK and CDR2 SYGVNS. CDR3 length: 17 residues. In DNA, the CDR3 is TGTGCCAGCAGTGTAGCGTCGCGGGAGGAAAGCACAGATACGCAGTATTTT. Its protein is CASSVASREESTDTQYF.

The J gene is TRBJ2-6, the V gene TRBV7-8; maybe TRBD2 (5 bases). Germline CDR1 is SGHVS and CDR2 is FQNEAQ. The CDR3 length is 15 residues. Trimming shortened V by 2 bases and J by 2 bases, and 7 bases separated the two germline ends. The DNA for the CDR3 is TGTGCCAGCAGCTTAACGGGAACTGGGGCCAACGTCCTGACTTTC. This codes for CASSLTGTGANVLTF.

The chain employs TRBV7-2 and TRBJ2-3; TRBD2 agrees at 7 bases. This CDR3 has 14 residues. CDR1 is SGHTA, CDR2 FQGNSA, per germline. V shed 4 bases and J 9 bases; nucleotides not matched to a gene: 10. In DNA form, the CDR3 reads TGTGCCAGCAGCTCCTTCGTGGCTAGCGGCACGCAGTATTTT. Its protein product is CASSSFVASGTQYF.

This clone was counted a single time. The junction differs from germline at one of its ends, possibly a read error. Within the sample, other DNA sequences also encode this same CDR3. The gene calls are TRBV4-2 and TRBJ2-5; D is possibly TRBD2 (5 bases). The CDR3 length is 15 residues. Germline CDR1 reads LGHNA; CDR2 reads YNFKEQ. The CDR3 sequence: CASSQDRGRGETQYF. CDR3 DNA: TGTGCCAGCAGTCAAGATCGCGGGCGCGGGGAGACCCAGTACTTC.

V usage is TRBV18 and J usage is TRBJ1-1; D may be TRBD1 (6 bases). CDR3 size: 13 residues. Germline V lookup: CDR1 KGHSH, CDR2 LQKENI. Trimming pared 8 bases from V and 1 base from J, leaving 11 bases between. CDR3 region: CASRTGTNTEAFF. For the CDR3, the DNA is TGTGCCAGCCGTACAGGGACGAACACTGAAGCTTTCTTT.

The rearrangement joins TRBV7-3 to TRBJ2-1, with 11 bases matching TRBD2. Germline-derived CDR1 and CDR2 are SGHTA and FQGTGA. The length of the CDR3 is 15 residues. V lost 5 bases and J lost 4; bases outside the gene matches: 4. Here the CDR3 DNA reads TGTGCCAGCAGCACGACTAGCGGGACTTACAATGAGCAGTTCTTC. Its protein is CASSTTSGTYNEQFF.

In nucleotides, the CDR3 is TGTGCCTGGAGTGTACAGGGGGCGGGTGAGCAGTTCTTC. Amino acids: CAWSVQGAGEQFF. The rearrangement joins TRBV30 to TRBJ2-1; 9 nucleotides agree with TRBD1. The germline V gene has CDR1 GTSNPN and CDR2 SVGIG (reference sequence). Trimming at V came to 0 bases and at J to 9 bases, leaving 3 bases not matched to a gene. The CDR3 loop spans 13 amino acids.

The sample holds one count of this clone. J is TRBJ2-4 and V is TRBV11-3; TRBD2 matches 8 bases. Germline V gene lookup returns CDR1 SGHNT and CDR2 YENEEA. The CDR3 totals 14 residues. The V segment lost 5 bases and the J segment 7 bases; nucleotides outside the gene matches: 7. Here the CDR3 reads CASSRNGRENIQYF. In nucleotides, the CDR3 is TGTGCCAGCAGCCGGAACGGGAGGGAGAACATTCAGTACTTC.

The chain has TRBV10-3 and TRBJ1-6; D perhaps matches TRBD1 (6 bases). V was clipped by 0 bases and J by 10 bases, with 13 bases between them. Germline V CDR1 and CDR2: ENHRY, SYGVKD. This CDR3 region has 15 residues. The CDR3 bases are TGTGCCATCAGTGAGTCGGGGGACACAGGATCACCCCTCCACTTT. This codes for CAISESGDTGSPLHF.

The CDR3, as DNA: TGTGCCAGCAGCCATAGGGGGACTAGCGGGAACACCGGGGAGCTGTTTTTT. This gives the protein CASSHRGTSGNTGELFF. The chain has TRBV7-2 and TRBJ2-2; 11 bases are a match to TRBD2. The J segment lost 1 base and the V segment lost 5 bases, leaving 6 bases of the junction unmatched. The CDR3 contains 17 residues. Germline V CDR1 and CDR2: SGHTA, FQGNSA. The full variable domain, in which reference TRBV7-2 and TRBJ2-2 provide the parts outside the CDR3, is GAGVSQSPSNKVTEKGKDVELRCDPISGHTALYWYRQSLGQGLEFLIYFQGNSAPDKSGLPSDRFSAERTGGSVSTLTIQRTQQEDSAVYLCASSHRGTSGNTGELFFGEGSRLTVL.

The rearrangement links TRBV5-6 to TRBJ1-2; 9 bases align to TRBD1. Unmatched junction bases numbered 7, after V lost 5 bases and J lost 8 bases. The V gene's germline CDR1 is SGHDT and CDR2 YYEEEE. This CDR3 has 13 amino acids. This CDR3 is CASRTGTGYGYTF. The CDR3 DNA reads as TGTGCCAGCAGAACCGGGACAGGGTACGGCTACACCTTC.

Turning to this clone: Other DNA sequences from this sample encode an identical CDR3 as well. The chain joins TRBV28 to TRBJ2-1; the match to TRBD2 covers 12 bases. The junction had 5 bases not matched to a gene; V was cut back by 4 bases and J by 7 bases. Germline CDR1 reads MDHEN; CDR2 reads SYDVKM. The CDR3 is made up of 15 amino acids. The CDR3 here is CASSSRLAGANEQFF. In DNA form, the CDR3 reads TGTGCCAGCAGTTCCCGACTAGCGGGAGCGAATGAGCAGTTCTTC.

The CDR3 region is CASSPQRAKNIQYF. CDR3 sequence (DNA): TGCGCCAGCAGCCCTCAGCGAGCCAAAAACATTCAGTACTTC. The rearrangement uses TRBV5-1 and TRBJ2-4; D gene uncertain. Trimming took off 4 bases at V and 0 bases at J, with 8 bases between the two ends. CDR1 SGHRS and CDR2 YFSETQ come from the germline V gene. The CDR3 contains 14 residues.

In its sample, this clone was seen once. DNA for the CDR3: TGTGCCAGCAGACTACTCCCGCAGGGGGCTGGCTACACCTTC. It is translated as CASRLLPQGAGYTF. This chain connects TRBV6-5 to TRBJ1-2; 8 nucleotides align to TRBD1. Unmatched junction bases numbered 10, after V lost 6 bases and J lost 7 bases. The CDR3 runs 14 residues. The germline CDR1 and CDR2 sequences are MNHEY and SVGAGI.

The CDR3 sequence: CASSQDRQNEQYF. The CDR3 nucleotides read TGTGCCAGCAGCCAAGATCGACAGAACGAGCAGTACTTC. The chain uses TRBV14 and TRBJ2-7; maybe TRBD1 (5 bases). The CDR3 spans 13 residues. V lost 0 bases, J lost 5 bases, and 8 bases lay in between. Germline CDR1 and CDR2: SGHDN and FVKESK.

This CDR3 is CASSQKPGTGGEKLFF. In DNA, the CDR3 is TGTGCCAGCAGCCAAAAACCCGGGACAGGGGGTGAAAAACTGTTTTTT. The J gene is TRBJ1-4, the V gene TRBV4-2, with TRBD1 identical over 11 bases. Germline V gives CDR1 LGHNA, CDR2 YNFKEQ. The CDR3 sequence is 16 residues long. Trimming removed 2 bases from V and 7 bases from J; junction bases left unmatched: 6.

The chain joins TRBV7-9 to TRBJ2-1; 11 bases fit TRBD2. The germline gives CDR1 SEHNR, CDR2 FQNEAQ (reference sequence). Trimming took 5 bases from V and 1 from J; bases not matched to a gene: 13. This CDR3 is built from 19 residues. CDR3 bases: TGTGCCAGCAGCGAACCCCAAAATGGGACTAGCGGATCCTACAATGAGCAGTTCTTC. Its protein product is CASSEPQNGTSGSYNEQFF.

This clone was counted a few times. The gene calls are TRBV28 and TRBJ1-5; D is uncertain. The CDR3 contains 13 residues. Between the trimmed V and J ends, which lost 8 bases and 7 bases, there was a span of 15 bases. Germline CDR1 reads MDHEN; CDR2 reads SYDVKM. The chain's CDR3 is CASRTRLGQPQHF. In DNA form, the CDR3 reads TGTGCCAGCCGAACCCGACTAGGGCAGCCCCAGCATTTT.

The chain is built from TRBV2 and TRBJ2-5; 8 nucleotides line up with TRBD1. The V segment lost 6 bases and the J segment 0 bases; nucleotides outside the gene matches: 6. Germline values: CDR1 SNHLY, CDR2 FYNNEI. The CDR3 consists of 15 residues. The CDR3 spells CASRRTGLNQETQYF. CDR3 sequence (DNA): TGTGCCAGCAGAAGGACAGGGTTGAACCAAGAGACCCAGTACTTC.

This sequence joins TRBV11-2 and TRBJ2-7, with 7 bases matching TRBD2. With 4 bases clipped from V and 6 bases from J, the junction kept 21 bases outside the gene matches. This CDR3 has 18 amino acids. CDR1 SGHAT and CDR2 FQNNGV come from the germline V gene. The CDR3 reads CASSSSGWGGGTFGEQYF. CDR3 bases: TGTGCCAGCAGCTCCTCGGGTTGGGGGGGAGGTACCTTTGGCGAGCAGTACTTC.

The CDR3 DNA follows: TGTGCCAGCAGCATAACCTCGGGGTCCATCACAGATACGCAGTATTTT. Translated, it gives CASSITSGSITDTQYF. V is TRBV9 and J is TRBJ2-3; D perhaps matches TRBD2 (5 bases). Per germline, CDR1 SGDLS and CDR2 YYNGEE. Between the trimmed V and J ends, which lost 4 bases and 2 bases, there was a span of 17 bases. The CDR3 covers 16 residues.

The CDR3 sequence: CASSTKGAYGNTIYF. CDR3 DNA sequence: TGTGCCAGCAGCACGAAGGGGGCTTATGGAAACACCATATATTTT. This chain links TRBV6-6 with TRBJ1-3, with 7 bases fitting TRBD1. The germline V gene has CDR1 MNHNY and CDR2 SVGAGI (reference sequence). V gave up 6 bases and J gave up 3 bases; unmatched junction bases: 8. The CDR3 spans 15 residues.

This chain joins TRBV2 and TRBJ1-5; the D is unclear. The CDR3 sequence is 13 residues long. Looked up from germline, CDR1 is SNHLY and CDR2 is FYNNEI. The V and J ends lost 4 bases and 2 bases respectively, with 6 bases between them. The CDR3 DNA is TGTGCCAGCAGTGTAGAGGGCAATCAGCCCCAGCATTTT. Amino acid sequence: CASSVEGNQPQHF.

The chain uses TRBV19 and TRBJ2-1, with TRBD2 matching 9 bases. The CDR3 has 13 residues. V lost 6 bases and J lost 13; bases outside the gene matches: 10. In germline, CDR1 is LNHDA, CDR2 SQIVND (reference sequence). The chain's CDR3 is CASRRTSAPHQFF. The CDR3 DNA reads TGTGCCAGTAGGAGGACTAGCGCACCTCATCAGTTCTTC.

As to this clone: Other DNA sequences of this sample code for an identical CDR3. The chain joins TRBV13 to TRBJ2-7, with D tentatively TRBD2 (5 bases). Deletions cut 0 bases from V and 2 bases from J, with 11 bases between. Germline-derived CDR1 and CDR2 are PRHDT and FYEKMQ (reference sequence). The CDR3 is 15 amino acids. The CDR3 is CASSLGGQTTYEQYF. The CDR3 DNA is TGTGCCAGCAGCTTAGGGGGCCAGACTACCTACGAGCAGTACTTC.